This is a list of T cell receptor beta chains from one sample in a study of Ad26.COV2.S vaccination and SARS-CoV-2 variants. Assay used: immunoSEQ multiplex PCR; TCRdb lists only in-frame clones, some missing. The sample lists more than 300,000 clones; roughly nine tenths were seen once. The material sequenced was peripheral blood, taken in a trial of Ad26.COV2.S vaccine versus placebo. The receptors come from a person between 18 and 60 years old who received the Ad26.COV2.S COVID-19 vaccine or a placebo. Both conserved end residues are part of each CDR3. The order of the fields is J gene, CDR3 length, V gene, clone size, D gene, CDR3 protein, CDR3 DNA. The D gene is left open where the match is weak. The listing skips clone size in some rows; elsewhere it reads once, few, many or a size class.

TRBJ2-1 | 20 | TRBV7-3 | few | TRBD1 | CASSSQFTGTARSSYNEQFF | TGTGCCAGCAGCTCCCAATTTACCGGGACAGCTCGTAGCTCCTACAATGAGCAGTTCTTC
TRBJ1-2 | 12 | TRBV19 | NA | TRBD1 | CASNQGQGSYTF | TGTGCCAGTAACCAAGGACAGGGATCTTACACCTTC
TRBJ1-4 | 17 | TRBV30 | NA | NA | CAWTGSLARATNEKLFF | TGTGCCTGGACAGGGAGCCTAGCCCGGGCAACTAATGAAAAACTGTTTTTT
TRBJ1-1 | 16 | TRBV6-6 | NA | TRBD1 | CASSYSTGGVSSEAFF | TGTGCCAGCAGTTACAGTACAGGGGGCGTATCGAGTGAAGCTTTCTTT
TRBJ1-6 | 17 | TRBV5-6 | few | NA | CASSFGGPQAYNSPLHF | TGTGCCAGCAGCTTTGGGGGACCGCAGGCCTATAATTCACCCCTCCACTTT
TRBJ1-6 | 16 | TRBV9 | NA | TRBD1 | CASSPRDRGYNSPLHF | TGTGCCAGCAGCCCTAGGGACAGGGGATATAATTCACCCCTCCACTTT
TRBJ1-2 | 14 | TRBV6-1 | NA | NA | CASSLESLGYGYTF | TGTGCCAGCAGTTTAGAAAGTTTGGGCTATGGCTACACCTTC
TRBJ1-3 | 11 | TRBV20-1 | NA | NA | CSASFGNTIYF | TGCAGTGCTAGTTTCGGAAACACCATATATTTT
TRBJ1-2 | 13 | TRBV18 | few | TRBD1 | CASSYRQGDGYTF | TGTGCCAGCTCCTATCGACAGGGGGATGGCTACACCTTC
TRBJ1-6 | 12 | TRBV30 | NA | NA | CAWSALVPPLHF | TGTGCCTGGAGTGCCCTTGTCCCACCCCTCCACTTT
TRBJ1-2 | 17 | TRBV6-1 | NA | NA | CASSERGGNRPNYGYTF | TGTGCCAGCAGTGAAAGGGGAGGGAACAGGCCTAACTATGGCTACACCTTC
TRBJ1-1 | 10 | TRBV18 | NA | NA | CASSGSEAFF | TGTGCCAGCTCCGGATCTGAAGCTTTCTTT
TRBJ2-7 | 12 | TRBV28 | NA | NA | CASSLGTVEQYF | TGTGCCAGCAGTTTAGGTACAGTTGAGCAGTACTTC
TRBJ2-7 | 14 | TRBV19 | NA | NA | CASSTPGRSYEQYF | TGTGCCAGTAGTACACCGGGCCGCTCCTACGAGCAGTACTTC
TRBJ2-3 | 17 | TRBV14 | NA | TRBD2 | CASSQELGLAGTDTQYF | TGTGCCAGCAGCCAAGAATTAGGACTAGCGGGCACAGATACGCAGTATTTT
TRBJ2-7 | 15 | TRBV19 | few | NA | CASCLAGQRNYEQYF | TGTGCCAGCTGCCTCGCGGGACAGAGGAACTACGAGCAGTACTTC
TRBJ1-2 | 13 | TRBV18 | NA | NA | CASRGPDNYGYTF | TGTGCCTCCCGTGGGCCGGACAACTATGGCTACACCTTC
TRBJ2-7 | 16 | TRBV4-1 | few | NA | CASSQELGSVGYEQYF | TGCGCCAGCAGCCAAGAATTGGGGTCAGTTGGCTACGAGCAGTACTTC
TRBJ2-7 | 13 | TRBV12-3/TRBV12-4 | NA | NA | CASSLAITYEQYF | TGTGCCAGCAGTTTAGCGATTACCTACGAGCAGTACTTC
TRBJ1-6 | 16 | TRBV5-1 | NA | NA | CASSLDQSSYNSPLHF | TGCGCCAGCAGCTTGGACCAGAGCTCCTATAATTCACCCCTCCACTTT
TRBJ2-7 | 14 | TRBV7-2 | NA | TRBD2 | CASSVAGGTYEQYF | TGTGCCAGCAGCGTAGCGGGGGGTACCTACGAGCAGTACTTC
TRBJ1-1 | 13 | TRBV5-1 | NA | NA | CASSLGGLTEAFF | TGCGCCAGCAGCTTGGGGGGGCTAACTGAAGCTTTCTTT
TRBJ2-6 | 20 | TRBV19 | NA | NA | CASSIQSSGRDGSGANVLTF | TGTGCCAGTAGTATTCAATCTTCAGGACGAGATGGCTCTGGGGCCAACGTCCTGACTTTC
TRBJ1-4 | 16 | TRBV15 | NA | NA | CATSRVEGTQEEKLFF | TGTGCCACCAGCAGAGTGGAGGGGACTCAAGAAGAAAAACTGTTTTTT
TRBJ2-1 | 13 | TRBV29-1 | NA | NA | CSVRDINTLEQFF | TGCAGCGTCCGGGACATCAACACTCTTGAGCAGTTCTTC
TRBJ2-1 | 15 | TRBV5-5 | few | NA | CASSISGSSYNEQFF | TGTGCCAGCAGCATTAGCGGTAGCTCCTACAATGAGCAGTTCTTC
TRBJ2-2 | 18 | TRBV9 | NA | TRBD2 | CASSSRRPSGDNTGELFF | TGTGCCAGCAGCTCCCGTCGCCCTAGCGGGGATAACACCGGGGAGCTGTTTTTT
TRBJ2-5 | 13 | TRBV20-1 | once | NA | CSASGGSQETQYF | TGCAGTGCTAGTGGTGGCAGCCAAGAGACCCAGTACTTC
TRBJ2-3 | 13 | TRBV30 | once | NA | CAWSVASTDTQYF | TGTGCCTGGAGTGTGGCTAGCACAGATACGCAGTATTTT
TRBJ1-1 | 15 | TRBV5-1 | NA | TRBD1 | CASSLRQGRNTEAFF | TGCGCCAGCAGCTTAAGACAGGGGAGGAACACTGAAGCTTTCTTT
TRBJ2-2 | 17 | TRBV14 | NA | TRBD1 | CASSQAPDRFNTGELFF | TGTGCCAGCAGCCAAGCCCCGGACAGGTTCAACACCGGGGAGCTGTTTTTT
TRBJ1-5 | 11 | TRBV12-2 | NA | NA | CASRWHQPQHF | TGTGCAAGTCGCTGGCATCAGCCCCAGCATTTT
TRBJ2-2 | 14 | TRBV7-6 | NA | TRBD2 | CASSLGGGPGELFF | TGTGCCAGCAGCTTAGGGGGAGGGCCCGGGGAGCTGTTTTTT
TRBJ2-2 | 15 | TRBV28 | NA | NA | CASRRAGKDTGELFF | TGTGCCAGCAGGAGGGCAGGGAAGGACACCGGGGAGCTGTTTTTT
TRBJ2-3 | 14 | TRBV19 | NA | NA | CASSSPVGTDTQYF | TGTGCCAGTAGTAGCCCCGTAGGGACAGATACGCAGTATTTT
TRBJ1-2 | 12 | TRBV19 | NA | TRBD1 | CASQQGFYGYTF | TGTGCCAGTCAACAGGGGTTCTATGGCTACACCTTC
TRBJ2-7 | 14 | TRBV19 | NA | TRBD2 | CASTAGTSVYEQYF | TGTGCCAGTACCGCGGGGACTAGTGTCTACGAGCAGTACTTC
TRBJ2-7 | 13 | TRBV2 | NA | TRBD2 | CASMASGGYEQYF | TGTGCCAGCATGGCCAGCGGGGGCTACGAGCAGTACTTC
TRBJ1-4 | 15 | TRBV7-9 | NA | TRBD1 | CASSEDRGRNEKLFF | TGTGCCAGCAGCGAGGACAGGGGGCGGAATGAAAAACTGTTTTTT
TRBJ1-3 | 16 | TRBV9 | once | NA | CASSVAGMGPGNTIYF | TGTGCCAGCAGCGTAGCGGGGATGGGGCCTGGAAACACCATATATTTT